Presented here are 26 T cell receptor beta chains from one specimen sequenced in a study of blood T cell repertoires in COVID-19. The assay was immunoSEQ multiplex PCR, and TCRdb's table has in-frame clones only and misses some. There are roughly 670,000 clones in the sample; 85% to 90% occur only once, and under 0.3% lies in the top ten. Sequencing was done on a sample of peripheral blood. The origin of the receptors is a woman aged 18-35 years with acute or convalescent COVID-19.

V and J are TRBV11-2 and TRBJ1-2; D possibly corresponds to TRBD1 (6 bases). The CDR3 length is 16 residues. Germline-derived CDR1 and CDR2 are SGHAT and FQNNGV. V was shortened by 6 bases and J by 4 bases, with 21 bases between the two germline ends. CDR3 sequence (DNA): TGTGCCAGCAGACGGGCAGGGGAAAGGGCTGGCTATGGCTACACCTTC. This encodes CASRRAGERAGYGYTF. The full variable domain, completed using reference TRBV11-2 and TRBJ1-2, is EAGVAQSPRYKIIEKRQSVAFWCNPISGHATLYWYQQILGQGPKLLIQFQNNGVVDDSQLPKDRFSAERLKGVDSTLKIQPAKLEDSAVYLCASRRAGERAGYGYTFGSGTRLTVV.

V and J are TRBV30 and TRBJ1-6; TRBD1 agrees at 10 bases. The germline CDR1 and CDR2 sequences are GTSNPN and SVGIG (reference sequence). The CDR3 totals 14 residues. Trimming took 2 bases from V and 10 from J; bases not matched to a gene: 5. For the CDR3, the DNA is TGTGCCTGGAGTTGGGACAGGGGCGACTCACCCCTCCACTTT. Encoded protein: CAWSWDRGDSPLHF.

This clone was found once. The chain carries TRBV6-5 and TRBJ2-7, with a weak D call TRBD1 (6 bases). The germline CDR1 and CDR2 sequences are MNHEY and SVGAGI. This CDR3 is built from 13 residues. Trimming left V 5 bases short and J 3 bases short, with 11 bases between. CDR3 amino acids: CASSPGHSYEQYF. DNA of the CDR3: TGTGCCAGCAGTCCGGGACATAGCTACGAGCAGTACTTC.

The chain is built from TRBV11-2 and TRBJ2-7; D possibly corresponds to TRBD1 (7 bases). Looked up from germline, CDR1 is SGHAT and CDR2 is FQNNGV. The CDR3 has 13 residues. Trimming pared 4 bases from V and 3 bases from J, leaving 10 bases between. CDR3 DNA sequence: TGTGCCAGCAGCTCCCAGGGGGGCTACGAGCAGTACTTC. Its translation is CASSSQGGYEQYF.

The table lists this clone with many counts. This rearrangement joins TRBV30 to TRBJ1-2; D gene ambiguous. CDR1 is GTSNPN and CDR2 is SVGIG in the germline V gene (reference sequence). V was shortened by 7 bases and J by 4 bases, with 10 bases between the two germline ends. The CDR3 runs to 11 residues. CDR3 amino acids: CALTQVYGYTF. The CDR3, as DNA: TGTGCCTTAACTCAGGTCTATGGCTACACCTTC.

The V gene is TRBV7-9, the J gene TRBJ1-2; no firm D call. Per the germline V gene, CDR1 is SEHNR and CDR2 is FQNEAQ (reference sequence). Trimming removed 3 bases from V and 3 bases from J, with 14 bases in between. The CDR3 has 15 residues. As DNA, the CDR3 is TGTGCCAGCAGCTTTATCGTCGGGGAAGACTATGGCTACACCTTC. It is translated as CASSFIVGEDYGYTF.

The rearrangement uses TRBV7-6 and TRBJ1-1, with 7 nucleotides matching TRBD1. Per the germline V gene, CDR1 is SGHVS and CDR2 is FNYEAQ. The CDR3 extends over 15 amino acids. The junction had 2 bases not matched to a gene; V was cut back by 0 bases and J by 1 base. In DNA, the CDR3 is TGTGCCAGCAGCTTAGCAGGGACAGCGAACACTGAAGCTTTCTTT. As protein: CASSLAGTANTEAFF.

This clone occurred a few times. The V gene is TRBV4-1, the J gene TRBJ1-3, with TRBD1 as a possible D gene (6 bases). Trimming took off 4 bases at V and 2 bases at J, with 18 bases between the two ends. CDR3 length: 17 residues. CDR1 and CDR2 (germline): MGHRA, YSYEKL. CDR3 protein: CASSRHRAIAPGNTIYF. The CDR3 DNA reads as TGCGCCAGCAGCCGACACAGGGCGATAGCTCCTGGAAACACCATATATTTT.

The chain carries TRBV7-2 and TRBJ1-2; possible D gene TRBD1, 5 bases. Looked up from germline, CDR1 is SGHTA and CDR2 is FQGNSA. This CDR3 is 12 amino acids long. V was trimmed by 5 bases and J by 7 bases, leaving 11 bases between them. The CDR3 spells CASSTWGPGYTF. CDR3 bases: TGTGCCAGCAGCACTTGGGGCCCTGGCTACACCTTC.

This clone appeared a few times. This chain joins TRBV18 and TRBJ2-7; 7 bases align to TRBD1. The trim removed 3 bases at V and 2 bases at J, leaving 10 bases unmatched. CDR3 length: 16 amino acids. CDR1 is KGHSH and CDR2 is LQKENI in the germline V gene. CDR3 in amino acids: CASSPRDRDPTYEQYF. The CDR3 coding sequence is TGTGCCAGCTCACCGCGCGACAGGGATCCCACCTACGAGCAGTACTTC.

The V and J genes are TRBV24-1 and TRBJ2-2; D unresolved. Germline loops: CDR1 KGHDR, CDR2 SFDVKD. Trimming took off 7 bases at V and 6 bases at J, with 8 bases between the two ends. The CDR3 has 12 residues. CDR3 region: CATSSIAGELFF. CDR3 sequence (DNA): TGTGCCACCAGCTCTATCGCCGGGGAGCTGTTTTTT.

This chain joins TRBV19 and TRBJ2-5, with 10 bases identical to TRBD2. Trimming at V came to 5 bases and at J to 4 bases, leaving 22 bases not matched to a gene. CDR3 size: 20 residues. Germline-derived CDR1 and CDR2 are LNHDA and SQIVND (reference sequence). DNA for the CDR3: TGTGCCAGTAGTCCCCGCCTGGGACAGACTCTAGCGGGGGAGGGAGAGACCCAGTACTTC. Its translation is CASSPRLGQTLAGEGETQYF.

This chain connects TRBV7-2 to TRBJ2-2, with D possibly being TRBD2 (5 bases). Trimming pared 4 bases from V and 7 bases from J, leaving 22 bases between. The CDR3 spans 17 residues. Looked up from germline, CDR1 is SGHTA and CDR2 is FQGNSA. CDR3 coding DNA: TGTGCCAGCAGCTCGAGCGGAGCCTCCACGGTGTACGGGGAGCTGTTTTTT. Its translation: CASSSSGASTVYGELFF.

The genes are TRBV3-1 (or the pseudogene TRBV3-2) and TRBJ1-2, with D possibly matching TRBD1 (6 bases). Germline lookup yields CDR1 LGHDT and CDR2 YNNKEL (reference sequence). V was pared by 5 bases and J by 8 bases, with 15 bases between. CDR3 length equals 13 residues. The CDR3 region has the DNA TGTGCCAGCAGCGGACTCGGGGGGCGGGGCTACACCTTC. It is translated as CASSGLGGRGYTF.

The chain is built from TRBV6-5 and TRBJ1-1, with D unclear. The V gene's germline CDR1 is MNHEY and CDR2 SVGAGI. The V end was cut by 0 bases, the J end by 3 bases, with 14 bases between. The CDR3 length is 16 residues. CDR3 loop: CASSYSILAEHTEAFF. DNA of the CDR3: TGTGCCAGCAGTTACTCGATCTTAGCTGAGCACACTGAAGCTTTCTTT.

The chain links TRBV2 to TRBJ1-1; D unresolved. In germline, CDR1 is SNHLY, CDR2 FYNNEI. V was shortened by 6 bases and J by 8 bases, with 10 bases between the two germline ends. This CDR3 region has 11 residues. CDR3 loop: CASSPLGEAFF. The CDR3 DNA reads TGTGCCAGCAGCCCGTTGGGCGAAGCTTTCTTT.

This chain joins TRBV6-1 and TRBJ1-4; D not resolved. The CDR3 has 16 amino acids. CDR1 and CDR2 from the germline V gene are MNHNS and SASEGT. Trimming cost V 3 bases and J 0 bases, with 11 bases left between them. CDR3 loop: CASSDARLATNEKLFF. The CDR3 DNA reads TGTGCCAGCAGTGACGCCCGACTCGCAACTAATGAAAAACTGTTTTTT.

This chain links TRBV6-5 with TRBJ1-1, with D uncertain. Trimming cost V 0 bases and J 7 bases, with 9 bases left between them. The CDR3 has 13 residues. The germline V gene has CDR1 MNHEY and CDR2 SVGAGI. Written as DNA, the CDR3 is TGTGCCAGCAGTTACTCGGCACCCCATGAAGCTTTCTTT. It encodes CASSYSAPHEAFF.

The gene calls are TRBV27 and TRBJ1-2; 7 bases map to TRBD1. Germline V lookup: CDR1 MNHEY, CDR2 SMNVEV (reference sequence). The CDR3 covers 13 residues. Germline trimming cut 4 bases from V and 11 bases from J; bases unmatched to any gene: 10. Written as DNA, the CDR3 is TGTGCCAGCAGTTCCTGGACAGGCTTCTTGTACACCTTC. Its protein product is CASSSWTGFLYTF.

This rearrangement joins TRBV30 to TRBJ2-2; tentative D call: TRBD1 (5 bases). The CDR3 loop spans 14 amino acids. The germline gives CDR1 GTSNPN, CDR2 SVGIG (reference sequence). Trimming took off 2 bases at V and 2 bases at J, with 9 bases between the two ends. CDR3 coding DNA: TGTGCCTGGAGTTCGACAGTTAACACCGGGGAGCTGTTTTTT. Translating it yields CAWSSTVNTGELFF.

This sequence joins TRBV9 and TRBJ2-5, with 9 nucleotides matching TRBD2. The CDR3 length is 15 residues. Per the germline V gene, CDR1 is SGDLS and CDR2 is YYNGEE. Germline trimming cut 0 bases from V and 4 bases from J; bases unmatched to any gene: 4. DNA for the CDR3: TGTGCCAGCAGCGTAGGCGGGGGGGCCGCAGAGACCCAGTACTTC. Protein product: CASSVGGGAAETQYF.

This sequence joins TRBV5-4 and TRBJ1-1, with D possibly matching TRBD1 (5 bases). Germline CDR1 reads SGHNT; CDR2 reads YYREEE (reference sequence). V lost 7 bases, J lost 1 base, and 8 bases lay in between. CDR3 size: 12 residues. CDR3 sequence reads: CASGRGNTEAFF. In nucleotides, the CDR3 is TGTGCCAGCGGAAGGGGGAACACTGAAGCTTTCTTT.

This chain connects TRBV2 to TRBJ2-7; 8 nucleotides align to TRBD1. CDR1 and CDR2 (germline): SNHLY, FYNNEI. This CDR3 has 16 amino acids. Trimming cost V 7 bases and J 2 bases; bases outside gene matches: 13. The DNA of the CDR3 is TGTGCCAGCAATCCCTGGGGACAGGAGGTCACCTACGAGCAGTACTTC. This translates into CASNPWGQEVTYEQYF.

The chain combines TRBV6-6 with TRBJ1-2; 10 bases agree with TRBD1. V was pared by 5 bases and J by 6 bases, with 6 bases of the junction left unmatched. This CDR3 is 14 amino acids long. Per germline, CDR1 MNHNY and CDR2 SVGAGI (reference sequence). The CDR3, as DNA: TGTGCCAGCAGTCCCCTCGGACAGGGGGATGGCTACACCTTC. This codes for CASSPLGQGDGYTF.

This clone was seen only a few times. The rearrangement joins TRBV7-9 to TRBJ2-7; possibly TRBD1 for D (6 bases). CDR3 length equals 14 residues. V was clipped by 5 bases and J by 2 bases, with 13 bases between them. Looked up from germline, CDR1 is SEHNR and CDR2 is FQNEAQ (reference sequence). The CDR3 nucleotides read TGTGCCAGCAGCCCCGGGACAAACACCTACGAGCAGTACTTC. This encodes CASSPGTNTYEQYF.

In regard to this clone: The same CDR3 can be traced to other DNA sequences in this sample. The chain couples TRBV6-5 to TRBJ1-2; TRBD1 aligns across 7 bases. This CDR3 contains 14 residues. Germline assignment: CDR1 MNHEY and CDR2 SVGAGI. Trimming cost V 0 bases and J 7 bases; bases outside gene matches: 5. The CDR3 region has the DNA TGTGCCAGCAGTTACTCCGACAGGGTCGGTGGCTACACCTTC. It encodes CASSYSDRVGGYTF.